This T cell receptor beta chain was retrieved from a study of T-cell memory formation after mild COVID-19. General study findings and limits: A second wave expanding day 15 to 37 was CD4+-biased; contracting clones were balanced. Among clones peaking at day 37 in the second wave, SARS-CoV-2 specificity remained unconfirmed.

In germline, CDR1 is SQVTM, CDR2 ANQGSEA. This CDR3 has 10 amino acids. This clonotype has just a few counts. What it binds is not known. Barcoded TCR alpha and TCR beta cDNA libraries with UMIs came from 5'RACE using constant-segment primers. TCRdb itself ran the 5' RACE reads through MiXCR, one entry per CDR3 protein. The table lists about 560,000 distinct CDR3 sequences, about 20% of them singletons. Sample: PBMCs or a T cell subset sorted from them (not recorded which). The sequence came from an adult woman who had mild COVID-19 (a few samples of this study predate the infection). Cell type and time point are not known. V and J are TRBV29-1 and TRBJ1-1; D perhaps matches TRBD1 (6 bases). In DNA form, the CDR3 reads TGCACAGGGGCAGGGACTGAAGCTTTCTTT. It translates to CTGAGTEAFF.